This T cell receptor (beta chain) was profiled in a study of cytomegalovirus exposure and HLA in healthy donors. Primers included in the PCR were 60 Vbeta and 13 Jbeta primers. Using immunoSEQ multiplex PCR, the repertoire was profiled, and TCRdb retains in-frame clones only, with some absent. The sample includes 170,000 or so clones, 60% to 80% of them seen just once. V lost 2 bases, J lost 4 bases, and 7 bases stayed unmatched. This CDR3 contains 15 residues. Looked up from germline, CDR1 is LNHDA and CDR2 is SQIVND (reference sequence). The clonotype originates from a woman aged 50 to 60 in good health and CMV-seropositive. Sequenced material: PBMCs. The rearrangement links TRBV19 to TRBJ2-5; 7 nucleotides agree with TRBD2. CDR3 bases: TGTGCCAGTAGTATATTCGGCGGGGAGGGAGAGACCCAGTACTTC. The encoded protein is CASSIFGGEGETQYF.